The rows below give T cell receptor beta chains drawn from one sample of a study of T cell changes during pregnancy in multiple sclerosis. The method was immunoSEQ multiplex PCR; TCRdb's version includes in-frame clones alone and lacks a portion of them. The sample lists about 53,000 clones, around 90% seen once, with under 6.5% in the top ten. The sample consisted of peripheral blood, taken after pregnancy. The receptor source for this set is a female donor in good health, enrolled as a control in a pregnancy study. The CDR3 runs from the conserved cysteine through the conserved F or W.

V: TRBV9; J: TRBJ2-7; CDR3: CASSVGGQGVKGASYEQYF
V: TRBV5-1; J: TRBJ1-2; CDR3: CASSSLPGQGGYGYTF
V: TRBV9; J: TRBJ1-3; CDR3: CASSGGPPRRSGNTIYF
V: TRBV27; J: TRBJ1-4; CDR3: CASSSQQTNEKLFF
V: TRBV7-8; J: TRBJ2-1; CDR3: CASSWGLAGYEQFF
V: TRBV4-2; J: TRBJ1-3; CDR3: CASSQDRGASSGNTIYF
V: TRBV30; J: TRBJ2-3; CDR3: CAWSVHGRDTQYF
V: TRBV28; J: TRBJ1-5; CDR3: CASSKTGGDYQPQHF
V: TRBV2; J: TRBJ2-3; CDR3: CASRAMASGEADTQYF
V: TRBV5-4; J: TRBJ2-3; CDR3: CASRETGRGTDTQYF
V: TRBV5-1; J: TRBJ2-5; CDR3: CASSLGRGAETQYF
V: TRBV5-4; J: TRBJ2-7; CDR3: CASSLPGLGGYEQYF
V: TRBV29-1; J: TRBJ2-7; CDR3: CSDSDRANEQYF
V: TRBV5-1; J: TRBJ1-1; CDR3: CASSLALQGAGTEAFF
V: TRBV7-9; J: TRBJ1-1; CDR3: CASSQTVNTEAFF
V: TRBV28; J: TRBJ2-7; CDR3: CASSYSSYEQYF
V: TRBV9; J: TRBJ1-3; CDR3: CASSLTGNSGNTIYF
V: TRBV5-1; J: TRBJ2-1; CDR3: CASRRAGGSYNEQFF
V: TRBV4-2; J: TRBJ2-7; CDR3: CASSQQDRAEQYF
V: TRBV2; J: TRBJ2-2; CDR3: CASSFRAGTNTGELFF
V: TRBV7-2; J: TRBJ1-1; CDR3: CASSSPTFNTEAFF
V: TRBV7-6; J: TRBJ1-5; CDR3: CASSFRQGINQPQHF
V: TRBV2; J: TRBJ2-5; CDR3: CASSEGSVWGHNSQETQYF
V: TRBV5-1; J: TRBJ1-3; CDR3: CASRQERGNTIYF
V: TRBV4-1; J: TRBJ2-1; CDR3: CASRGGGLADNHNEQFF
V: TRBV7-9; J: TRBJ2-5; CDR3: CASSQQGRQETQYF
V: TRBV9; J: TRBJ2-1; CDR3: CASSVLAGGVDNEQFF
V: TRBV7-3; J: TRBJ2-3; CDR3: CASSLGSGLTQYF
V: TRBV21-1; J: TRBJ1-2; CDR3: CASSLNRGTYGYTF
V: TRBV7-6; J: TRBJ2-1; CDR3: CASSPGTSGGARYNEQFF
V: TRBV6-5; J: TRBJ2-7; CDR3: CASSPSSVSYEQYF
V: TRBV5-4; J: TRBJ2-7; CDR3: CASSAPPGYEQYF
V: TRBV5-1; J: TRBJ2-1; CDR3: CASSLASGSVDEQFF
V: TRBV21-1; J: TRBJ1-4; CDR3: CASSKLGGRVNEKLFF
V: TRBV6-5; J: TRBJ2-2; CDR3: CASSVKSSTGELFF